The sequence of this T cell receptor beta chain was determined in a study of beta chain features in type 1 diabetes. Study as a whole: Sorted cell examination encompassed 100,000,000 or so cells across all samples.

Reverse transcription of all isolated RNA meant that expressed TCRB transcripts were sequenced. Naive, central memory and regulatory T cell samples averaged approximately 3.8 million reads. Profiled with immunoSEQ multiplex PCR; TCRdb holds only in-frame clones, not every one. The top ten hold about 0.018% of the sample, which has approximately 250,000 clones, about 11% seen once. Whole-study findings and limits: When Type 1 diabetes patients were examined, their TCRB CDR3s proved moderately but significantly shorter in all four CD4+ subsets. A definitive answer on HLA type influencing TCRB rearrangement was not reached here.

One heparinised draw of blood, averaging about 120 mL, came from each donor. The V gene's germline CDR1 is SEHNR and CDR2 FQNEAQ (reference sequence). Trimming cost V 3 bases and J 4 bases, with 10 bases left between them. The CDR3 totals 14 residues. With regard to this clone: The antigen is undetermined.

This sequence was found in a man younger than 40 with type 1 diabetes. The chain links TRBV7-9 to TRBJ2-1; D is possibly TRBD1 (6 bases). Specimen: naive CD4+ T cells from blood. This chain's CDR3 is CASSLPGQYNEQFF. As DNA, the CDR3 is TGTGCCAGCAGCTTGCCTGGACAGTACAATGAGCAGTTCTTC.